Listed here are 7 T cell receptor beta chains from one sample, sequenced in a study of long-term antiretroviral therapy in people with HIV. Version v3.0 of the immunoSEQ assay was performed at survey level. The method was immunoSEQ multiplex PCR; TCRdb's version includes in-frame clones alone and lacks a portion of them. The table has 15,000 or so clones, more than 65% seen once. The sequenced sample was unsorted PBMCs, obtained at the start of antiretroviral therapy. The receptors were gathered from a man aged 25-40 years with HIV.

The rearrangement joins TRBV21-1 to TRBJ2-3; the D call in the table, TRBD1, was not verified against the DNA. TRBV21-1 is given as a pseudogene. The CDR3 has 16 amino acids. The CDR3 DNA reads as TGTGCCAGCAGCAAAGAGGAGGACAGGGTTGGAGATACGCAGTATTTT. This gives the protein CASSKEEDRVGDTQYF.

The rearrangement joins TRBV28 to TRBJ2-2, with TRBD1 matching 10 bases. This CDR3 spans 15 amino acids. The V gene end was trimmed by 7 bases and the J gene end by 5 bases; junction bases not matched to a gene: 7. Germline CDR1 MDHEN, CDR2 SYDVKM. The CDR3 DNA reads TGTGCCAGCACCTTAGGGGGACAGGGGACCGGGGAGCTGTTTTTT. Its translation: CASTLGGQGTGELFF. Filled out from reference TRBV28 and TRBJ2-2, the complete variable domain reads DVKVTQSSRYLVKRTGEKVFLECVQDMDHENMFWYRQDPGLGLRLIYFSYDVKMKEKGDIPEGYSVSREKKERFSLILESASTNQTSMYLCASTLGGQGTGELFFGEGSRLTVL.

J is TRBJ2-5 and V is TRBV7-2; 7 nucleotides line up with TRBD2. Germline V gene lookup returns CDR1 SGHTA and CDR2 FQGNSA. V shed 8 bases, J shed 4 bases, and the junction held 13 bases outside the gene matches. CDR3 length: 15 amino acids. CDR3 protein: CASSLGEGYGETQYF. DNA for the CDR3: TGTGCCAGCTCTCTTGGGGAGGGGTATGGAGAGACCCAGTACTTC.

This chain links TRBV6-1 with TRBJ1-2, with 7 bases lining up with TRBD1. CDR1 and CDR2 from the germline V gene are MNHNS and SASEGT. The V gene end was trimmed by 7 bases and the J gene end by 10 bases; junction bases not matched to a gene: 15. The CDR3 is 14 amino acids. Written as DNA, the CDR3 is TGTGCCAGCATTTTAGGGGGCGCGGTCGATGACTACACCTTC. This encodes CASILGGAVDDYTF.

This clone was found a few times. The genes are TRBV25-1 and TRBJ1-2, with D tentatively TRBD1 (5 bases). CDR3 length: 15 residues. Trimming stripped 3 bases from V and 4 bases from J, with 15 bases between. Germline CDR1 is MGHDK and CDR2 is SYGVNS. In DNA form, the CDR3 reads TGTGCCAGCAGTGACCTAGGGACGCACGGCTATGGCTACACCTTC. It translates to CASSDLGTHGYGYTF.

The chain employs TRBV5-4 and TRBJ2-7, with a possible D match to TRBD1 (6 bases). Germline loops: CDR1 SGHNT, CDR2 YYREEE (reference sequence). This CDR3 region has 14 residues. V lost 4 bases and J lost 3, with 14 bases in between. The CDR3 nucleotides read TGTGCCAGCAGCCGGGACACCCGGAACTACGAGCAGTACTTC. This codes for CASSRDTRNYEQYF.

The V gene is TRBV29-1, the J gene TRBJ2-1, with TRBD2 identical over 10 bases. Germline V gene lookup returns CDR1 SQVTM and CDR2 ANQGSEA. Trimming cost V 7 bases and J 4 bases; bases outside gene matches: 7. This CDR3 has 14 residues. The DNA of the CDR3 is TGCAGCGGGGCTCGAGCGGGAGGGTACAATGAGCAGTTCTTC. It translates to CSGARAGGYNEQFF.